The next 8 T cell receptor beta chains were all read from a single sample in a study of T cells in Graves' hyperthyroidism and ophthalmopathy. TCR beta CDR3 sequences were amplified from RNA transcripts. The primer set for the first-round RT-PCR of the TCR CDR3 was HTBI. TCRdb called the multiplex PCR reads again in MiXCR, with one record for every CDR3 protein. The sample lists over 700,000 distinct CDR3 sequences, 38% occurring once. Sequenced: blood. These receptors were collected from a man aged 18-30 years with Graves' hyperthyroidism.

As for this clonotype: At one end, the junction sequence differs from germline, possibly due to a read error. The chain joins TRBV24-1 to TRBJ2-7; D not resolved. CDR3 length: 14 amino acids. Germline values: CDR1 KGHDR, CDR2 SFDVKD. The DNA of the CDR3 is TGTGCCAGCAGTTACGTGCCTTTTTCCTACGAGCAGTACTTC. Protein product: CASSYVPFSYEQYF.

The chain carries TRBV20-1 and TRBJ2-2; TRBD2 matches at 12 bases. The CDR3 runs to 14 residues. V shed 3 bases, J shed 7 bases, and the junction held 3 bases outside the gene matches. CDR1 DFQATT and CDR2 SNEGSKA come from the germline V gene (reference sequence). The CDR3 DNA follows: TGCAGTGCTAGTTCGGGACTAGCGGGCGGGGAGCTGTTTTTT. It specifies CSASSGLAGGELFF.

This clonotype has a handful of counts. For the CDR3, the DNA is TGTGCCAGCAGCACTAGCGGAGGGGGGGAGACCCAGTACTTC. It yields the protein CASSTSGGGETQYF. The rearrangement links TRBV7-4 to TRBJ2-5; 8 nucleotides line up with TRBD2. V was pared by 5 bases and J by 5 bases, with 7 bases of the junction left unmatched. CDR1 SGHVT and CDR2 SQSDAQ come from the germline V gene. The length of the CDR3 is 14 residues.

V and J are TRBV20-1 and TRBJ2-7; 7 nucleotides agree with TRBD2. The ends lost 5 bases at V and 3 bases at J; junction bases unmatched: 4. There are 12 residues in the CDR3. Germline CDR1 is DFQATT and CDR2 is SNEGSKA (reference sequence). Here the CDR3 reads CSAGGGVYEQYF. CDR3 sequence (DNA): TGCAGTGCTGGGGGGGGGGTCTACGAGCAGTACTTC.

The V and J genes are TRBV7-8 and TRBJ1-2; D might be TRBD1 (5 bases). Germline CDR1 is SGHVS and CDR2 is FQNEAQ. The CDR3 totals 12 residues. Trimming stripped 5 bases from V and 8 bases from J, with 12 bases between. The CDR3 DNA reads as TGTGCCAGCAGCCCCGACAGAGAGGGCTACACCTTC. Amino acid sequence: CASSPDREGYTF.

The chain links TRBV12-3 or TRBV12-4 to TRBJ1-2, with a tentative D call TRBD1 (5 bases). Between the trimmed V and J ends, which lost 4 bases and 8 bases, there was a span of 17 bases. CDR3 size: 14 residues. CDR3 sequence (DNA): TGTGCCAGCAGTTCCCCCATCTGGGGGACGGGCTACACCTTC. It specifies CASSSPIWGTGYTF.

The count of this clonotype is one. The V gene is TRBV19, the J gene TRBJ1-1; no reliable D call. The germline CDR1 and CDR2 sequences are LNHDA and SQIVND (reference sequence). Trimming pared 10 bases from V and 0 bases from J, leaving 9 bases between. The CDR3 runs 12 residues. CDR3 region: CATRNLNTEAFF. The CDR3, as DNA: TGTGCCACAAGGAATCTGAACACTGAAGCTTTCTTT.

In this sample, this clonotype turned up many times. The genes are TRBV10-3 and TRBJ2-2; D uncertain. Per the germline V gene, CDR1 is ENHRY and CDR2 is SYGVKD. This CDR3 comprises 13 residues. With 6 bases removed from V and 7 bases from J, the gap between germline ends came to 12 bases. Here the CDR3 DNA reads TGTGCCATCAGGGGTGAGGCTGACGGGGAGCTGTTTTTT. This encodes CAIRGEADGELFF.